This TCR beta chain was identified in a study of T cell changes during pregnancy in multiple sclerosis. This table comes from immunoSEQ multiplex PCR, and its TCRdb copy is limited to in-frame clones, with some not included. The sample includes around 130,000 clones, around 97% of them seen just once. CDR1 and CDR2 from the germline V gene are MDHEN and SYDVKM. V was cut by 5 bases and J by 2 bases, with 16 bases left in between. The CDR3 runs to 16 residues. The V and J genes are TRBV28 and TRBJ1-5, with a tentative D call TRBD1 (5 bases). This TCR derives from a female donor with multiple sclerosis, enrolled in a pregnancy study. The input for sequencing was peripheral blood, taken after pregnancy. CDR3 in DNA: TGTGCCAGCAGTCCGAGGGGCGGGGCCCGCAATCAGCCCCAGCATTTT. Translation gives CASSPRGGARNQPQHF.